The rows below give T cell receptor beta chains drawn from one sample of a study of blood T cell repertoires in COVID-19. Sequenced by immunoSEQ multiplex PCR; TCRdb stores in-frame clones only, minus some. The sample yields approximately 210,000 clones, approximately 84% seen once. Material: PBMCs or T cells enriched from blood (not recorded which). Every receptor here comes from a man aged 35-49 years who had recovered from COVID-19. CDR3s include the opening cysteine and the closing phenylalanine or tryptophan. A D gene is named only where the DNA matches it firmly. Part of the rows lack a size; the others show once, few, many or a class for expanded clones.

j_gene: TRBJ2-1
abundance: NA
d_gene: NA
v_gene: TRBV2
CDR3nt: TGTGCCAGCAAAGACTACTCCTACAATGAGCAGTTCTTC
CDR3aa: CASKDYSYNEQFF

j_gene: TRBJ2-3
abundance: NA
d_gene: TRBD2
v_gene: TRBV28
CDR3nt: TGTGCCAGCAGTTCTAGCGGGGACCCGTTAAGCACAGATACGCAGTATTTT
CDR3aa: CASSSSGDPLSTDTQYF

j_gene: TRBJ1-1
abundance: NA
d_gene: NA
v_gene: TRBV25-1
CDR3nt: TGTGCCAGCAGTGAAGACGTGGGCGGCGGGACTGAAGCTTTCTTT
CDR3aa: CASSEDVGGGTEAFF

j_gene: TRBJ2-7
abundance: NA
d_gene: TRBD2
v_gene: TRBV19
CDR3nt: TGTGCCAGTAGTCCAGGGAGGGAGCCCCGCTACGAGCAGTACTTC
CDR3aa: CASSPGREPRYEQYF

j_gene: TRBJ2-6
abundance: NA
d_gene: NA
v_gene: TRBV24-1
CDR3nt: TGTGCCACCAGTGATAGGGGCGGAGGGGCCTCTGGGGCCAACGTCCTGACTTTC
CDR3aa: CATSDRGGGASGANVLTF

j_gene: TRBJ1-6
abundance: NA
d_gene: TRBD1
v_gene: TRBV4-2
CDR3nt: TGTGCCAGCAGCCAAGATCGGCGGTCGGGACAGGGGGCTTATAATTCACCCCTCCACTTT
CDR3aa: CASSQDRRSGQGAYNSPLHF

j_gene: TRBJ2-3
abundance: few
d_gene: NA
v_gene: TRBV21-1
CDR3nt: TGTGCCAGCAGCGAACAAAGGTCAGGGGGCAACACAGATACGCAGTATTTT
CDR3aa: CASSEQRSGGNTDTQYF

j_gene: TRBJ2-5
abundance: few
d_gene: TRBD1
v_gene: TRBV25-1
CDR3nt: TGTGCCAGCAGTGCACAGGGGTTGGAGACCCAGTACTTC
CDR3aa: CASSAQGLETQYF

j_gene: TRBJ2-7
abundance: NA
d_gene: TRBD1
v_gene: TRBV9
CDR3nt: TGTGCCAGCAGCCAGGGACAGGGGGCCTACGAGCAGTACTTC
CDR3aa: CASSQGQGAYEQYF

j_gene: TRBJ2-2
abundance: NA
d_gene: TRBD2
v_gene: TRBV2
CDR3nt: TGTGCCAGCCTCGGAGGCAGCGGGGGGAACACCGGGGAGCTGTTTTTT
CDR3aa: CASLGGSGGNTGELFF

j_gene: TRBJ1-2
abundance: NA
d_gene: NA
v_gene: TRBV10-3
CDR3nt: TGTGCCATCAGGACTGGACTGCAAAACTATGGCTACACCTTC
CDR3aa: CAIRTGLQNYGYTF

j_gene: TRBJ2-2
abundance: NA
d_gene: NA
v_gene: TRBV6-2/TRBV6-3
CDR3nt: TGTGCCAGCAGTTACGGCTCATGGGCGCGGAACACCGGGGAGCTGTTTTTT
CDR3aa: CASSYGSWARNTGELFF

j_gene: TRBJ1-2
abundance: NA
d_gene: TRBD1
v_gene: TRBV7-3
CDR3nt: TGTGCCAGCAGCTTACTGCCAGGACAGGGGTATGGCTACACCTTC
CDR3aa: CASSLLPGQGYGYTF

j_gene: TRBJ2-7
abundance: NA
d_gene: NA
v_gene: TRBV6-1
CDR3nt: TGTGCCAGCAGTACATCCGACTACCACGAGCAGTACTTC
CDR3aa: CASSTSDYHEQYF

j_gene: TRBJ1-3
abundance: NA
d_gene: NA
v_gene: TRBV10-3
CDR3nt: TGTGCCATCAGTGAGTCGTTCCCGGGCTCTGGAAACACCATATATTTT
CDR3aa: CAISESFPGSGNTIYF

j_gene: TRBJ1-5
abundance: NA
d_gene: TRBD1
v_gene: TRBV28
CDR3nt: TGTGCCAGCAGGATTTACCGGGACAGGGTGCATTTT
CDR3aa: CASRIYRDRVHF

j_gene: TRBJ1-1
abundance: few
d_gene: NA
v_gene: TRBV4-1
CDR3nt: TGCGCCAGCAGCCCGGGACTTGCGGTCGGCACTGAAGCTTTCTTT
CDR3aa: CASSPGLAVGTEAFF

j_gene: TRBJ2-2
abundance: many
d_gene: NA
v_gene: TRBV7-6
CDR3nt: TGTGCCAGCAGATCGACAGGGAACACCGGGGAGCTGTTTTTT
CDR3aa: CASRSTGNTGELFF

j_gene: TRBJ2-6
abundance: NA
d_gene: TRBD2
v_gene: TRBV24-1
CDR3nt: TGTGCCACCAGTGACCGGGAGGGCCCTGGGGCCAACGTCCTGACTTTC
CDR3aa: CATSDREGPGANVLTF

j_gene: TRBJ1-6
abundance: NA
d_gene: TRBD1
v_gene: TRBV28
CDR3nt: TGTGCCAGCAGTCCAGGGGGGCGAATTAATTCACCCCTCCACTTT
CDR3aa: CASSPGGRINSPLHF

j_gene: TRBJ2-3
abundance: once
d_gene: TRBD2
v_gene: TRBV5-6
CDR3nt: TGTGCCAGCAGCTCGGCGGGGGGGCGGTCGACAGATACGCAGTATTTT
CDR3aa: CASSSAGGRSTDTQYF

j_gene: TRBJ1-5
abundance: NA
d_gene: NA
v_gene: TRBV5-6
CDR3nt: TGTGCCAGCAGCTCTGGGCGCAATCAGCCCCAGCATTTT
CDR3aa: CASSSGRNQPQHF

j_gene: TRBJ2-3
abundance: NA
d_gene: TRBD1
v_gene: TRBV5-5
CDR3nt: TGTGCCAGCAGCTCCGCCGGGACAGGGGCCGATACGCAGTATTTT
CDR3aa: CASSSAGTGADTQYF

j_gene: TRBJ1-5
abundance: NA
d_gene: NA
v_gene: TRBV24-1
CDR3nt: TGTGCCACCAGTGATTCCATGGGGGGGGGCAATCAGCCCCAGCATTTT
CDR3aa: CATSDSMGGGNQPQHF

j_gene: TRBJ1-2
abundance: NA
d_gene: TRBD1
v_gene: TRBV29-1
CDR3nt: TGCAGCGCCGGCCAGGGGGGTGGCTACACCTTC
CDR3aa: CSAGQGGGYTF

j_gene: TRBJ1-2
abundance: NA
d_gene: NA
v_gene: TRBV10-3
CDR3nt: TGTGCCATCAGTGAGTCTAGCTCCCGCCGCTACACCTTC
CDR3aa: CAISESSSRRYTF

j_gene: TRBJ1-5
abundance: NA
d_gene: NA
v_gene: TRBV6-5
CDR3nt: TGTGCCAGCAGTTACTCGTTCGGGAGCAATCAGCCCCAGCATTTT
CDR3aa: CASSYSFGSNQPQHF

j_gene: TRBJ2-7
abundance: NA
d_gene: NA
v_gene: TRBV7-3
CDR3nt: TGTGCCAGCAGCTTAGGGGGGACCTACGAGCAGTACTTC
CDR3aa: CASSLGGTYEQYF

j_gene: TRBJ1-2
abundance: NA
d_gene: NA
v_gene: TRBV6-6
CDR3nt: TGTGCCAGTCAGGACAGAAGGGCTAGGATCAGTGGCTACACCTTC
CDR3aa: CASQDRRARISGYTF

j_gene: TRBJ1-1
abundance: NA
d_gene: TRBD1
v_gene: TRBV20-1
CDR3nt: TGCAGTGCTTCTACAGGGGTTGAAGCTTTCTTT
CDR3aa: CSASTGVEAFF

j_gene: TRBJ2-1
abundance: few
d_gene: TRBD2
v_gene: TRBV18
CDR3nt: TGTGCCAGCTCACCCGGACTAGCGGGAGCCTACAATGAGCAGTTCTTC
CDR3aa: CASSPGLAGAYNEQFF

j_gene: TRBJ1-1
abundance: few
d_gene: NA
v_gene: TRBV2
CDR3nt: TGTGCCAGCAGCGAAATGGAGGGGCCCTACTTCTTT
CDR3aa: CASSEMEGPYFF

j_gene: TRBJ1-2
abundance: NA
d_gene: NA
v_gene: TRBV7-2
CDR3nt: TGTGCCAGCAGGGGGCTCGTTCTCGGACGTGGCTACACCTTC
CDR3aa: CASRGLVLGRGYTF

j_gene: TRBJ2-3
abundance: once
d_gene: NA
v_gene: TRBV4-2
CDR3nt: TGTGCCAGCAGCCAAGATGGAGGTAGCACAGATACGCAGTATTTT
CDR3aa: CASSQDGGSTDTQYF

j_gene: TRBJ2-1
abundance: NA
d_gene: TRBD2
v_gene: TRBV19
CDR3nt: TGTGCCAGTACCCCGAGGCGGGGGGACTACAATGAGCAGTTCTTC
CDR3aa: CASTPRRGDYNEQFF

j_gene: TRBJ2-1
abundance: NA
d_gene: NA
v_gene: TRBV19
CDR3nt: TGTGCCAGTAGTATGATTGACTCTGGCGAAAGAAAGCAGTTCTTC
CDR3aa: CASSMIDSGERKQFF

j_gene: TRBJ2-7
abundance: NA
d_gene: NA
v_gene: TRBV28
CDR3nt: TGTGCCAGCAGTTTCGCGGGTAATGACGAGCAGTACTTC
CDR3aa: CASSFAGNDEQYF

j_gene: TRBJ1-5
abundance: NA
d_gene: NA
v_gene: TRBV19
CDR3nt: TGTGCCAGCAGCTCCACCCCCGCATGGGCTCAGCCCCAGCATTTT
CDR3aa: CASSSTPAWAQPQHF

j_gene: TRBJ1-6
abundance: NA
d_gene: TRBD1
v_gene: TRBV20-1
CDR3nt: TGCAGTGCGACAGGGAATTCACCCCTCCACTTT
CDR3aa: CSATGNSPLHF

j_gene: TRBJ2-3
abundance: NA
d_gene: TRBD2
v_gene: TRBV11-1
CDR3nt: TGTGCCAGCAGCACACTAGCGGCGAGCACAGATACGCAGTATTTT
CDR3aa: CASSTLAASTDTQYF

j_gene: TRBJ1-5
abundance: once
d_gene: TRBD1
v_gene: TRBV15
CDR3nt: TGTGCCACCAGCAGAGGGGACAGGTATCAGCCCCAGCATTTT
CDR3aa: CATSRGDRYQPQHF

j_gene: TRBJ2-1
abundance: NA
d_gene: TRBD2
v_gene: TRBV9
CDR3nt: TGTGCCAGCAGCGTTAGCGGGAGGCCTCGGGATGAGCAGTTCTTC
CDR3aa: CASSVSGRPRDEQFF

j_gene: TRBJ2-5
abundance: NA
d_gene: TRBD1
v_gene: TRBV14
CDR3nt: TGTGCCAGCAGCCCGGGACAGAGATTCGAGAGGACCCAGTACTTC
CDR3aa: CASSPGQRFERTQYF

j_gene: TRBJ1-5
abundance: NA
d_gene: NA
v_gene: TRBV12-3/TRBV12-4
CDR3nt: TGTGCCAGCAGCCCGTTGACGGGGCAGCCCCAGCATTTT
CDR3aa: CASSPLTGQPQHF